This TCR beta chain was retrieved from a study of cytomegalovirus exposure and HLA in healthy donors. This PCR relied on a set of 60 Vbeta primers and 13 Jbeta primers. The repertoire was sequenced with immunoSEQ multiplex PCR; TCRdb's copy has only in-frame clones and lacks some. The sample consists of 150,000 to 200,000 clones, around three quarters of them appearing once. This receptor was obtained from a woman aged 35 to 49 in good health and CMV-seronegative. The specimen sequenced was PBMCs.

CDR3 in amino acids: CASSQEGRADGGELFF. CDR3 nucleotide sequence: TGCGCCAGCAGCCAAGAGGGGAGGGCCGACGGCGGGGAGCTGTTTTTT. V and J are TRBV4-1 and TRBJ2-2, with 7 bases fitting TRBD2. This CDR3 has 16 residues. Unmatched junction bases numbered 8, after V lost 0 bases and J lost 7 bases. Per germline, CDR1 MGHRA and CDR2 YSYEKL.